Listed below are T cell receptor beta chains from one sample, sequenced in a study of cytomegalovirus exposure and HLA in healthy donors. This table comes from immunoSEQ multiplex PCR, and its TCRdb copy is limited to in-frame clones, with some not included. The table lists 200,000 to 250,000 clones, 85% to 90% of them singletons. Sequencing was performed on PBMCs. These receptors were obtained from a human donor in good health. CDR3s leave out the opening cysteine and the closing phenylalanine or tryptophan.

CDR3aa	j_gene	v_gene
ASSLTLGLAGDEQY	TRBJ2-7	TRBV7-3
ASSSLSGDNGGELF	TRBJ2-2	TRBV28
AILAAGGGNEQF	TRBJ2-1	TRBV10-3
ASSQNGATNEKLF	TRBJ1-4	TRBV4-2
ASSPIQGTPTEAF	TRBJ1-1	TRBV18
AWSGGSGANVLT	TRBJ2-6	TRBV30
ASTHGQGKRIPDTQY	TRBJ2-3	TRBV25-1
ASSYFVQKAKNIQY	TRBJ2-4	TRBV6-6
ASSSDRGEQY	TRBJ2-7	TRBV13
ASGPGNTDTQY	TRBJ2-3	TRBV12-5
ASSLGDRNQPQH	TRBJ1-5	TRBV5-1
ASSEISGSYEQY	TRBJ2-7	TRBV25-1
ASSQVLASVQGNTEAF	TRBJ1-1	TRBV4-2
ASSQGSATGDGEKLF	TRBJ1-4	TRBV4-1
ASSSLGEHTGELF	TRBJ2-2	TRBV5-1
ASSSYRQGTYEQY	TRBJ2-7	TRBV7-9
ASSMILAGALLTSYNEQF	TRBJ2-1	TRBV19
ASSERRASSGNTIY	TRBJ1-3	TRBV6-1
ASSPSATLSGANVLT	TRBJ2-6	TRBV27
ASSLEGASREQY	TRBJ2-7	TRBV5-8
ASSEGEGHTGELF	TRBJ2-2	TRBV6-1
ASSIPGQGSNQPQH	TRBJ1-5	TRBV19
ASRAPGQGHSPLH	TRBJ1-6	TRBV2
ASSLMGQNNEQF	TRBJ2-1	TRBV7-3
ASSAGGGVKNIQY	TRBJ2-4	TRBV27
ASSHARGGTYEQY	TRBJ2-7	TRBV6-6
ASSLNVPGQRSYEQY	TRBJ2-7	TRBV7-3
ASSSSKETQY	TRBJ2-5	TRBV7-2
ASSRGVFYEQY	TRBJ2-7	TRBV13
ASSLEQAVRDYGYT	TRBJ1-2	TRBV5-4
ASSLEGLGNQPQH	TRBJ1-5	TRBV7-9
ASSPRGGSYNEQF	TRBJ2-1	TRBV19
ASSSPGLATYEQY	TRBJ2-7	TRBV13
ASSLVQGMGTEAF	TRBJ1-1	TRBV5-4
ASRLSTYNEQF	TRBJ2-1	TRBV6-1
ASSPREGGNTEAF	TRBJ1-1	TRBV18
ASSKWNRALGQPQH	TRBJ1-5	TRBV21-1
ASRPQGSSGNTIY	TRBJ1-3	TRBV4-1
ASSPLAAKYNEQF	TRBJ2-1	TRBV7-9
ASSRQGGNTIY	TRBJ1-3	TRBV5-1
ATRQGWTYNEQF	TRBJ2-1	TRBV15
ASRKDLNTEAF	TRBJ1-1	TRBV7-3
ASSFTSGSDNEQF	TRBJ2-1	TRBV5-1
ASREGVMDGYT	TRBJ1-2	TRBV28
ASSPPGLAGENEQF	TRBJ2-1	TRBV13
ASSSSGGLAYEQY	TRBJ2-7	TRBV13
ASLSNSYEQY	TRBJ2-7	TRBV7-2
ASSQDPQGRKGYT	TRBJ1-2	TRBV4-1
ATSGRESREQF	TRBJ2-1	TRBV15
TSSKGTGTGYT	TRBJ1-2	TRBV6-4
ASSLQGSDTQY	TRBJ2-3	TRBV19
SVFPSGRGGELF	TRBJ2-2	TRBV29-1
ASIVRSGITDTQY	TRBJ2-3	TRBV6-1
ASSDIGTANNEQF	TRBJ2-1	TRBV10-2
ASSTGTGDQPQH	TRBJ1-5	TRBV19
ASRGLAREETQY	TRBJ2-5	TRBV27
ASSSILTSGHSYEQY	TRBJ2-7	TRBV7-9
ASSQVGVRTGANVLT	TRBJ2-6	TRBV4-1
ASSYLGQGGEQY	TRBJ2-5	TRBV6-5
ASSQSGGGIKNEQY	TRBJ2-7	TRBV11-2